Below are 31 T cell receptor beta chains sequenced from a single sample in a study of cytomegalovirus exposure and HLA in healthy donors. The PCR had 60 Vbeta and 13 Jbeta primers. The repertoire was sequenced with immunoSEQ multiplex PCR; TCRdb's copy has only in-frame clones and lacks some. The table lists over 130,000 clones, approximately 80% of them singletons. Material: PBMCs. The source of these receptors is a man aged 50 to 59 in good health and CMV-seronegative.

The gene calls are TRBV6-5 and TRBJ1-6, with unresolved D. The CDR3 consists of 16 residues. The germline CDR1 and CDR2 sequences are MNHEY and SVGAGI. V lost 2 bases, J lost 0 bases, and 8 bases lay in between. This CDR3 is CASSYVGSSYNSPLHF. The CDR3 nucleotides read TGTGCCAGCAGTTACGTGGGGAGCTCCTATAATTCACCCCTCCACTTT.

The V gene is TRBV19, the J gene TRBJ1-5; D might be TRBD1 (5 bases). V shed 4 bases and J shed 0 bases, with 10 bases lying between them. The CDR3 has 15 amino acids. Per the germline V gene, CDR1 is LNHDA and CDR2 is SQIVND (reference sequence). The CDR3 region has the DNA TGTGCCAGTAGTACGACAGTTGGTAGCAATCAGCCCCAGCATTTT. Translating it yields CASSTTVGSNQPQHF.

The chain is built from TRBV18 and TRBJ1-2; TRBD1 agrees at 7 bases. Trimming removed 3 bases from V and 2 bases from J; junction bases left unmatched: 3. Germline CDR1 KGHSH, CDR2 LQKENI. This CDR3 region has 14 residues. The CDR3 is CASSPTGQNYGYTF. CDR3 nucleotides: TGTGCCAGCTCACCGACGGGACAGAACTATGGCTACACCTTC.

The V gene is TRBV6-5, the J gene TRBJ2-7; 8 nucleotides line up with TRBD2. The length of the CDR3 is 11 residues. Germline CDR1 MNHEY, CDR2 SVGAGI. Losses at the gene ends were 9 bases for V and 5 bases for J; bases not matched to a gene: 3. The CDR3 protein is CASKREHEQYF. The CDR3, as DNA: TGTGCCAGTAAGCGGGAGCACGAGCAGTACTTC.

This clone has just a few counts. The V gene is TRBV29-1, the J gene TRBJ1-2, with 7 bases that match TRBD1. The V segment lost 7 bases and the J segment 4 bases; nucleotides outside the gene matches: 6. The CDR3 length is 12 residues. The germline CDR1 and CDR2 sequences are SQVTM and ANQGSEA. CDR3 nucleotide sequence: TGCAGCGCCGTGGACAGGACCTATGGCTACACCTTC. Amino acid sequence: CSAVDRTYGYTF.

The chain carries TRBV5-1 and TRBJ1-2; the D is unclear. The CDR3 loop spans 15 amino acids. Germline assignment: CDR1 SGHRS and CDR2 YFSETQ. Trimming took off 0 bases at V and 3 bases at J, with 12 bases between the two ends. CDR3 DNA: TGCGCCAGCAGCTTGGAGCCAGGTACTCACTATGGCTACACCTTC. It translates to CASSLEPGTHYGYTF.

The CDR3 nucleotides read TGTGCCAGCAGCCCCCTCGGGAGGGAGGGATTTCAGGAGACCCAGTACTTC. This codes for CASSPLGREGFQETQYF. The rearrangement links TRBV5-5 to TRBJ2-5; 8 nucleotides match TRBD2. The germline V gene has CDR1 SGHKS and CDR2 YYEKEE (reference sequence). The CDR3 loop spans 17 amino acids. J lost 5 bases, V lost 4 bases, and 16 bases had no gene match.

V usage is TRBV30 and J usage is TRBJ1-6; 7 bases align to TRBD1. CDR3 size: 14 residues. J gave up 5 bases and V 2 bases, and 3 bases lay outside the gene matches. Germline loops: CDR1 GTSNPN, CDR2 SVGIG (reference sequence). As DNA, the CDR3 is TGTGCCTGGAGTTGGGACAGCAATAATTCACCCCTCCACTTT. As protein: CAWSWDSNNSPLHF.

The V call is TRBV4-1, the J call TRBJ2-2, with TRBD2 identical over 10 bases. V trimming: 2 bases; J trimming: 0 bases; junction bases outside the gene matches: 3. The CDR3 is 17 residues long. Germline CDR1 MGHRA, CDR2 YSYEKL. The CDR3 DNA reads as TGCGCCAGCAGCCAACGTACTAGCGGGGCGAACACCGGGGAGCTGTTTTTT. Encoded protein: CASSQRTSGANTGELFF.

The chain has TRBV4-2 and TRBJ1-5, with D maybe TRBD1 (5 bases). Germline V gene sequence: CDR1 LGHNA, CDR2 YNFKEQ. V was pared by 0 bases and J by 5 bases, with 14 bases between. The CDR3 has 16 amino acids. CDR3 nucleotides: TGTGCCAGCAGCCAAGATCTCCAGGGTAGATATCAGCCCCAGCATTTT. Its translation is CASSQDLQGRYQPQHF.

The CDR3 DNA sequence: TGTGCCAGCAGTGGGCGGGGGGGAGGCTATGGCTACACCTTC. It yields the protein CASSGRGGGYGYTF. The chain carries TRBV28 and TRBJ1-2, with D tentatively TRBD1 (5 bases). The CDR3 covers 14 residues. CDR1 and CDR2 from the germline V gene are MDHEN and SYDVKM. V dropped 5 bases and J dropped 4 bases, with 14 bases sitting between them.

J is TRBJ1-2 and V is TRBV5-6; possibly TRBD1 for D (5 bases). V shed 1 base and J shed 5 bases, with 18 bases lying between them. CDR1 and CDR2 (germline): SGHDT, YYEEEE. This CDR3 has 16 residues. CDR3: CASSLSSSHRGYGYTF. DNA for the CDR3: TGTGCCAGCAGCTTGAGTAGCTCACATAGGGGTTATGGCTACACCTTC.

This clone is a singleton in its sample. The V call is TRBV19, the J call TRBJ1-5; D is undetermined. V was cut by 4 bases and J by 5 bases, with 15 bases left in between. Germline CDR1 reads LNHDA; CDR2 reads SQIVND (reference sequence). This CDR3 spans 15 amino acids. This CDR3 is CASSRPAGRDQPQHF. DNA of the CDR3: TGTGCCAGTAGTAGGCCGGCTGGGCGGGATCAGCCCCAGCATTTT.

The genes are TRBV7-3 and TRBJ2-5, with 8 bases identical to TRBD2. The CDR3 consists of 14 residues. Looked up from germline, CDR1 is SGHTA and CDR2 is FQGTGA. With V trimmed by 5 bases and J by 4 bases, 6 bases remained unmatched. The DNA of the CDR3 is TGTGCCAGCAGCCTAGGGAGCGGGGGAGAGACCCAGTACTTC. Translated, it gives CASSLGSGGETQYF.

The rearrangement uses TRBV9 and TRBJ1-2, with 11 bases matching TRBD1. J was trimmed by 8 bases and V by 0 bases; bases with no gene match: 3. CDR1 is SGDLS, CDR2 YYNGEE, per germline. The CDR3 runs 14 residues. CDR3 nucleotides: TGTGCCAGCAGCGTAGAGTGGACAGGGGGCGGCTACACCTTC. It encodes CASSVEWTGGGYTF.

This clone has a handful of counts. The gene calls are TRBV7-4 and TRBJ1-5; 8 bases map to TRBD1. CDR3 size: 17 residues. V shed 5 bases and J 1 base; nucleotides not matched to a gene: 10. Germline V CDR1 and CDR2: SGHVT, SQSDAQ. The CDR3 protein is CASSLQGQVISNQPQHF. CDR3 nucleotides: TGTGCCAGCAGCCTCCAGGGACAGGTCATAAGCAATCAGCCCCAGCATTTT.

This chain uses TRBV12-5 with TRBJ1-6, with D unresolved. CDR1 and CDR2 from the germline V gene are LGHNT and FRNRAP. This CDR3 comprises 15 residues. Trimming left V 0 bases short and J 11 bases short, with 14 bases between. The CDR3 spells CASGLVVEGMPPLHF. CDR3 nucleotide sequence: TGTGCTAGTGGTTTGGTCGTAGAGGGAATGCCACCCCTCCACTTT.

This chain joins TRBV4-1 and TRBJ2-2; 9 bases align to TRBD1. From germline, CDR1 is MGHRA and CDR2 YSYEKL. This CDR3 region has 19 residues. With V trimmed by 4 bases and J by 0 bases, 12 bases remained unmatched. CDR3 in amino acids: CASSLPGTGHPPNTGELFF. The CDR3 DNA sequence: TGCGCCAGCAGCCTGCCCGGGACAGGGCACCCCCCGAACACCGGGGAGCTGTTTTTT.

This sequence joins TRBV5-4 and TRBJ2-5, with a weak D call TRBD2 (6 bases). V lost 6 bases and J lost 0, with 15 bases in between. CDR3 length: 15 residues. Germline V lookup: CDR1 SGHNT, CDR2 YYREEE (reference sequence). CDR3 coding DNA: TGTGCCAGCACCTGGAAGGGAGGCGACCAAGAGACCCAGTACTTC. Protein product: CASTWKGGDQETQYF.

The genes are TRBV19 and TRBJ2-3; 7 bases agree with TRBD1. V shed 7 bases, J shed 5 bases, and the junction held 9 bases outside the gene matches. Germline CDR1 reads LNHDA; CDR2 reads SQIVND (reference sequence). The CDR3 is 14 residues long. CDR3 amino acids: CASNSGGTRDTQYF. The DNA of the CDR3 is TGTGCCAGTAACTCAGGGGGAACCAGAGATACGCAGTATTTT.

The genes are TRBV9 and TRBJ1-2; TRBD1 matches at 8 bases. The trim removed 0 bases at V and 8 bases at J, leaving 9 bases unmatched. The germline gives CDR1 SGDLS, CDR2 YYNGEE. The CDR3 extends over 15 amino acids. CDR3 sequence (DNA): TGTGCCAGCAGCGTAGCCGGCGGACAGGGCGTGGGCTACACCTTC. Translation gives CASSVAGGQGVGYTF.

This chain uses TRBV18 with TRBJ2-7, with D possibly being TRBD1 (5 bases). V was shortened by 4 bases and J by 0 bases, with 16 bases between the two germline ends. This CDR3 is built from 16 residues. The germline V gene encodes CDR1 KGHSH and CDR2 LQKENI. The CDR3 protein is CASSRSKGAVSYEQYF. CDR3 in DNA: TGTGCCAGCTCACGATCAAAAGGGGCGGTCTCCTACGAGCAGTACTTC. The full variable domain, rest sourced from reference TRBV18 and TRBJ2-7, is NAGVMQNPRHLVRRRGQEARLRCSPMKGHSHVYWYRQLPEEGLKFMVYLQKENIIDESGMPKERFSAEFPKEGPSILRIQQVVRGDSAAYFCASSRSKGAVSYEQYFGPGTRLTVT.

The V and J genes are TRBV7-3 and TRBJ1-1; D is perhaps TRBD1 (5 bases). The V end was cut by 5 bases, the J end by 3 bases, with 10 bases between. The V gene's germline CDR1 is SGHTA and CDR2 FQGTGA. The CDR3 runs to 13 residues. The CDR3 is CASSPGRDTEAFF. The CDR3, as DNA: TGTGCCAGCAGCCCAGGCAGGGACACTGAAGCTTTCTTT.

This clone came up a few times. V gene TRBV9 combines with J gene TRBJ1-1; D not certain. Deletions cut 2 bases from V and 0 bases from J, with 8 bases between. The CDR3 spans 14 residues. Germline V gene data show CDR1 as SGDLS and CDR2 as YYNGEE. The CDR3 DNA follows: TGTGCCAGCAGCGTCCAGAGCGTGAACACTGAAGCTTTCTTT. As protein: CASSVQSVNTEAFF.

The chain has TRBV4-2 and TRBJ2-3; a possible D gene is TRBD2 (5 bases). Germline V gene lookup returns CDR1 LGHNA and CDR2 YNFKEQ. CDR3 size: 17 residues. V lost 1 base and J 2 bases, leaving 16 bases between the germline ends. In nucleotides, the CDR3 is TGTGCCAGCAGCCAAGTAGCCCTAGCAGATAACACAGATACGCAGTATTTT. Protein sequence: CASSQVALADNTDTQYF.

The gene calls are TRBV2 and TRBJ2-5; 9 positions match TRBD1. V lost 6 bases to trimming and J lost 5 bases; unmatched junction nucleotides: 7. CDR3 length equals 14 residues. Germline V lookup: CDR1 SNHLY, CDR2 FYNNEI. The CDR3 loop reads CASRQQGAGETQYF. CDR3 coding DNA: TGTGCCAGCAGGCAACAGGGGGCGGGGGAGACCCAGTACTTC.

The genes are TRBV27 and TRBJ1-2; D possibly corresponds to TRBD1 (6 bases). CDR1 MNHEY and CDR2 SMNVEV come from the germline V gene (reference sequence). The CDR3 sequence is 14 residues long. V was pared by 2 bases and J by 4 bases, with 11 bases between. CDR3 protein: CASSLDRYSYGYTF. CDR3 sequence (DNA): TGTGCCAGCAGTTTAGACAGGTACAGCTATGGCTACACCTTC.

V and J are TRBV11-3 and TRBJ2-6, with TRBD1 matching 7 bases. V gave up 6 bases and J gave up 0 bases; unmatched junction bases: 11. CDR1 and CDR2 from the germline V gene are SGHNT and YENEEA. The CDR3 has 18 residues. CDR3 coding DNA: TGTGCCAGCAGTTACAAGGGACAGAAACACTCTGGGGCCAACGTCCTGACTTTC. Amino acids: CASSYKGQKHSGANVLTF.

The chain carries TRBV6-5 and TRBJ2-3; TRBD2 aligns across 7 bases. CDR1 is MNHEY and CDR2 is SVGAGI in the germline V gene. CDR3 length equals 14 residues. V lost 2 bases and J lost 4; bases outside the gene matches: 3. CDR3 in DNA: TGTGCCAGCAGTTACGGGCGGGGGTCAGATACGCAGTATTTT. It yields the protein CASSYGRGSDTQYF.

The rearrangement joins TRBV5-6 to TRBJ2-7, with D uncertain. There are 13 residues in the CDR3. V shed 3 bases and J shed 7 bases, with 14 bases lying between them. Germline V gene data show CDR1 as SGHDT and CDR2 as YYEEEE. The CDR3 region is CASSSDFSKEQYF. The CDR3 nucleotides read TGTGCCAGCAGCTCCGACTTTAGTAAAGAGCAGTACTTC.

This clone was recorded a few times. This chain uses TRBV2 with TRBJ2-7, with TRBD1 matching 9 bases. The CDR3 has 16 amino acids. Germline V lookup: CDR1 SNHLY, CDR2 FYNNEI. V shed 6 bases, J shed 2 bases, and the junction held 11 bases outside the gene matches. In nucleotides, the CDR3 is TGTGCCAGCAGAAGGATATCGCGACAGGGGGCCTACGAGCAGTACTTC. Its translation is CASRRISRQGAYEQYF. Drawing the rest from reference TRBV2 and TRBJ2-7, the complete variable domain is EPEVTQTPSHQVTQMGQEVILRCVPISNHLYFYWYRQILGQKVEFLVSFYNNEISEKSEIFDDQFSVERPDGSNFTLKIRSTKLEDSAMYFCASRRISRQGAYEQYFGPGTRLTVT.